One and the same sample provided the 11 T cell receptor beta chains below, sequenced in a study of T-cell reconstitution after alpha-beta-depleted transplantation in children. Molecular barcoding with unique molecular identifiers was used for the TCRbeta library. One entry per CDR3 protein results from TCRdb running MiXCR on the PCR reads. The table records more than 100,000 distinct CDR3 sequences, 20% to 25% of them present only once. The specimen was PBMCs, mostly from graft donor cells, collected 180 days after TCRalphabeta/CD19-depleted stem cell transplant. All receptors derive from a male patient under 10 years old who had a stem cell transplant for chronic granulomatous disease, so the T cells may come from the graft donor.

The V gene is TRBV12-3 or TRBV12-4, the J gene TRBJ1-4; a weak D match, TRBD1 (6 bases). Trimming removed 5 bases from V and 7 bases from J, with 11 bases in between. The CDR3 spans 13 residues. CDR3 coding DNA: TGTGCCAGCAGTAGACAGGAGGGTGAAAAACTGTTTTTT. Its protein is CASSRQEGEKLFF.

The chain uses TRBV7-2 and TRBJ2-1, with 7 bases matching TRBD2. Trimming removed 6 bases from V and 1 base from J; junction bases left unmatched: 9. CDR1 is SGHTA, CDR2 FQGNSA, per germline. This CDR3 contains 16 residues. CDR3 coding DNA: TGTGCCAGCAGTCCCCGGGGGGAGCGTTCCTACAATGAGCAGTTCTTC. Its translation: CASSPRGERSYNEQFF.

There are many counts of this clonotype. In nucleotides, the CDR3 is TGTGCCATCAGTGAGTCGGGCCCTCTGGTTGAGCAGTTCTTC. As protein: CAISESGPLVEQFF. V usage is TRBV10-3 and J usage is TRBJ2-1; no definite D call. Trimming took 0 bases from V and 9 from J, leaving 12 bases between them. The germline V gene has CDR1 ENHRY and CDR2 SYGVKD. The CDR3 runs 14 residues.

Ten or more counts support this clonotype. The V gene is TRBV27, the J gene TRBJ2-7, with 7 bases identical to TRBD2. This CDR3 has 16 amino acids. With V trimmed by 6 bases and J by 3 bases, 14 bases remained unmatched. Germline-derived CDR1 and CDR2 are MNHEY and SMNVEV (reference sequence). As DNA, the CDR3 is TGTGCCAGCAGGACCCTCGGACTAGTAGCGAACTACGAGCAGTACTTC. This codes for CASRTLGLVANYEQYF.

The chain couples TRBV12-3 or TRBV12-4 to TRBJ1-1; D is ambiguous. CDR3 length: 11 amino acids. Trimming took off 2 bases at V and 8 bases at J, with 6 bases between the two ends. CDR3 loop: CASSLRWEAFF. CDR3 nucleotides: TGTGCCAGCAGTTTACGATGGGAAGCTTTCTTT.

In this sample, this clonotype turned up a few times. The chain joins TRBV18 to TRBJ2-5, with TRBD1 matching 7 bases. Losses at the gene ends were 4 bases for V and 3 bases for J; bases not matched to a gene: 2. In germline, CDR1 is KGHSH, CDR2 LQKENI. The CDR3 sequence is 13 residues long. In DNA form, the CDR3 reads TGTGCCAGCTCACGACAGGGAGAAGAGACCCAGTACTTC. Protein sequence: CASSRQGEETQYF.

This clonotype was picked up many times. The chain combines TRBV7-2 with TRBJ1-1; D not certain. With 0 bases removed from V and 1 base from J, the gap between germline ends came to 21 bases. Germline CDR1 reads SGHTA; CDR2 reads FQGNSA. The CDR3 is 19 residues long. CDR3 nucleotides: TGTGCCAGCAGCTTAGCGCGGCAGACTCTCCGTAATAAGAACACTGAAGCTTTCTTT. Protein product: CASSLARQTLRNKNTEAFF.

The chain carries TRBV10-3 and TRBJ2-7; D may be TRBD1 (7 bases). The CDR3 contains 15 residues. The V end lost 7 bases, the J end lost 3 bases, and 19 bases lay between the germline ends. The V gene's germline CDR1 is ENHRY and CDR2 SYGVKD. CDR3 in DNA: TGTGCCATCACACTAGGTGGGACAGCGGGCTACGAGCAGTACTTC. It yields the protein CAITLGGTAGYEQYF.

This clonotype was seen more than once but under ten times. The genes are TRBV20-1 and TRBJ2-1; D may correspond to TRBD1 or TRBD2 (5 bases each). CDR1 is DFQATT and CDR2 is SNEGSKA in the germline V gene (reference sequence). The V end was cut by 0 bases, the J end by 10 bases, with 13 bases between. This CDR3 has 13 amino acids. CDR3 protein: CSARDLEGREQFF. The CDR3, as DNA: TGCAGTGCTAGAGATCTCGAGGGACGGGAGCAGTTCTTC.

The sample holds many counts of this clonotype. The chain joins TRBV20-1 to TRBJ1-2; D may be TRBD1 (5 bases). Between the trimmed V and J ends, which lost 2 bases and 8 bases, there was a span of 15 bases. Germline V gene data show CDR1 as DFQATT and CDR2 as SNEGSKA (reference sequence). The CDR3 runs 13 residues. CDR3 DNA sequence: TGCAGTGCTAGATGGGACCATGGGCACGGCTACACCTTC. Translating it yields CSARWDHGHGYTF.

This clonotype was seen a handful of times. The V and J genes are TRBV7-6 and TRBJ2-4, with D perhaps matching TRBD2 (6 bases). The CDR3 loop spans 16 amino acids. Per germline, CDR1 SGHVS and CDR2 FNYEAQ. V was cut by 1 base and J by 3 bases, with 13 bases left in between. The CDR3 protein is CASSLGVADVKNIQYF. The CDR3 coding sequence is TGTGCCAGCAGCTTAGGAGTAGCGGATGTCAAAAACATTCAGTACTTC. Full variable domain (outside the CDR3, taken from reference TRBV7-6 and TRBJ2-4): GAGVSQSPRYKVTKRGQDVALRCDPISGHVSLYWYRQALGQGPEFLTYFNYEAQQDKSGLPNDRFSAERPEGSISTLTIQRTEQRDSAMYRCASSLGVADVKNIQYFGAGTRLSVL.